This entry features one T cell receptor beta chain sequence. The germline CDR1 and CDR2 sequences are LGHNA and YNFKEQ. V was clipped by 3 bases and J by 8 bases; unmatched bases: 12. There are 16 residues in the CDR3. The sample is drawn from a study of blood T cell repertoires in COVID-19. Study context: Samples of COVID-19 (acute and convalescent) were obtained from the United States, Italy and Spain.

In the original workflow: Amplifying reference gene primers gave estimates of nucleated cell counts. The method was immunoSEQ multiplex PCR; TCRdb's version includes in-frame clones alone and lacks a portion of them. V and J calls and clone size are as listed in that table; D and trimming were resolved from the DNA. The sample yields more than 100,000 clones, 87% seen once. This clonotype was obtained from a man aged 50 to 59 in a cohort sampled during active COVID-19. The sample comprised peripheral blood. This chain uses TRBV4-2 with TRBJ1-2; 10 positions match TRBD1. Here the CDR3 reads CASSHRTRQGAGGYTF. DNA for the CDR3: TGTGCCAGCAGCCATAGAACCCGACAGGGGGCGGGGGGCTACACCTTC.